One sample yielded the 29 T cell receptor beta chains listed below, sequenced in a study of human T cells and chemical hapten exposure. Noted time point: pre-sensitization, week 0. Noted treatment: therapeutic diphenylcyclopropenone sensitization with weekly scalp DPC. TCRdb reprocessed the RACE reads with MiXCR, giving one entry per CDR3 protein. The sample has 100,000 to 150,000 distinct CDR3 sequences; approximately 15% are singletons. This sample comprised whole blood, obtained in connection with sensitization to the hapten diphenylcyclopropenone (DPC). These receptors all come from a young woman with alopecia areata. Some clones in this sample may be carry-over from other donors' samples.

This clonotype was detected ten times or more. V is TRBV6-1 and J is TRBJ1-1; weak D call: TRBD1 (6 bases). Per the germline V gene, CDR1 is MNHNS and CDR2 is SASEGT. The CDR3 has 16 amino acids. V lost 2 bases, J lost 0 bases, and 13 bases lay in between. The CDR3 reads CASSELQGGMNTEAFF. CDR3 nucleotide sequence: TGTGCCAGCAGTGAATTACAGGGCGGCATGAACACTGAAGCTTTCTTT.

The gene calls are TRBV5-5 and TRBJ1-2, with 7 bases identical to TRBD1. Germline trimming cut 3 bases from V and 6 bases from J; bases unmatched to any gene: 5. Looked up from germline, CDR1 is SGHKS and CDR2 is YYEKEE (reference sequence). The length of the CDR3 is 13 residues. This CDR3 is CASSWDRWDGYTF. The CDR3 DNA reads as TGTGCCAGCAGCTGGGACAGATGGGATGGCTACACCTTC.

This rearrangement joins TRBV11-2 to TRBJ2-7, with D possibly being TRBD1 (6 bases). V was cut by 5 bases and J by 6 bases, with 8 bases left in between. This CDR3 is built from 11 residues. Germline V gene sequence: CDR1 SGHAT, CDR2 FQNNGV. The CDR3 loop is CASSRQVEQYF. CDR3 DNA: TGTGCCAGCAGCCGACAGGTCGAGCAGTACTTC.

The J gene is TRBJ2-7, the V gene TRBV27; no definite D call. This CDR3 is 13 amino acids long. The germline V gene encodes CDR1 MNHEY and CDR2 SMNVEV (reference sequence). Between the trimmed V and J ends, which lost 2 bases and 5 bases, there was a span of 10 bases. The CDR3 reads CASSLGQADEQYF. The CDR3 coding sequence is TGTGCCAGCAGTTTAGGTCAGGCTGACGAGCAGTACTTC.

The chain employs TRBV7-6 and TRBJ2-2; D is unresolved. The V gene's germline CDR1 is SGHVS and CDR2 FNYEAQ. The germline V and J ends were trimmed by 5 bases and 1 base, with 8 bases remaining between them. The CDR3 runs to 14 residues. The CDR3 protein is CASSRSRNTGELFF. In DNA, the CDR3 is TGTGCCAGCAGCCGTAGCCGGAACACCGGGGAGCTGTTTTTT.

The table lists this clonotype with many counts. The rearrangement joins TRBV7-2 to TRBJ2-3, with 8 positions matching TRBD1. CDR3 size: 16 residues. V was clipped by 5 bases and J by 0 bases; unmatched bases: 7. Germline V CDR1 and CDR2: SGHTA, FQGNSA. CDR3: CASSRGQGISTDTQYF. The CDR3 nucleotides are TGTGCCAGCAGCCGCGGACAGGGCATTAGCACAGATACGCAGTATTTT.

This chain connects TRBV11-2 to TRBJ1-1, with D tentatively TRBD1 (6 bases). Germline V gene data show CDR1 as SGHAT and CDR2 as FQNNGV. The V and J ends lost 2 bases and 6 bases respectively, with 13 bases between them. The CDR3 has 14 amino acids. The CDR3 loop reads CASSLLGGGSEAFF. Written as DNA, the CDR3 is TGTGCCAGCAGCTTACTGGGCGGGGGCTCTGAAGCTTTCTTT. The whole variable domain, filled in from reference TRBV11-2 and TRBJ1-1, reads EAGVAQSPRYKIIEKRQSVAFWCNPISGHATLYWYQQILGQGPKLLIQFQNNGVVDDSQLPKDRFSAERLKGVDSTLKIQPAKLEDSAVYLCASSLLGGGSEAFFGQGTRLTVV.

This clonotype showed up many times. V is TRBV7-2 and J is TRBJ1-6, with D unclear. Germline values: CDR1 SGHTA, CDR2 FQGNSA. V was cut by 2 bases and J by 7 bases, with 0 bases left in between. The CDR3 runs to 11 residues. CDR3 loop: CASSLNSPLHF. The CDR3 nucleotides are TGTGCCAGCAGCTTAAATTCACCCCTCCACTTT.

This clonotype was observed at least ten times. V and J are TRBV20-1 and TRBJ2-1; 7 bases agree with TRBD1. The J segment lost 3 bases and the V segment lost 5 bases, leaving 7 bases of the junction unmatched. In germline, CDR1 is DFQATT, CDR2 SNEGSKA (reference sequence). This CDR3 has 14 residues. CDR3 nucleotides: TGCAGTGCTCACCCGGGACAGCACTACAATGAGCAGTTCTTC. Protein: CSAHPGQHYNEQFF.

This clonotype has just a few counts. The V gene is TRBV20-1, the J gene TRBJ1-5; tentative D call: TRBD1 (6 bases). CDR3 length: 15 residues. Between the trimmed V and J ends, which lost 5 bases and 4 bases, there was a span of 18 bases. The germline V gene has CDR1 DFQATT and CDR2 SNEGSKA (reference sequence). The CDR3 here is CSAPWGRGFNQPQHF. Here the CDR3 DNA reads TGCAGTGCTCCTTGGGGCAGGGGATTTAATCAGCCCCAGCATTTT.

There are many counts of this clonotype. This chain joins TRBV12-3 or TRBV12-4 and TRBJ1-1; 8 bases agree with TRBD1. The CDR3 is made up of 14 amino acids. With V trimmed by 5 bases and J by 6 bases, 8 bases remained unmatched. The CDR3 loop reads CASSQQGAGAEAFF. The DNA for the CDR3 is TGTGCCAGCAGTCAGCAGGGGGCCGGAGCTGAAGCTTTCTTT.

The sample holds many counts of this clonotype. The chain uses TRBV2 and TRBJ2-2, with TRBD1 matching over 9 bases. V lost 7 bases, J lost 4 bases, and 4 bases stayed unmatched. The CDR3 covers 14 residues. The germline gives CDR1 SNHLY, CDR2 FYNNEI. The chain's CDR3 is CASKRTGATGELFF. As DNA, the CDR3 is TGTGCCAGCAAGCGGACAGGGGCCACCGGGGAGCTGTTTTTT.

This clonotype has a count of ten or more. The V gene is TRBV7-2, the J gene TRBJ2-3; TRBD2 matches 8 bases. The V gene's germline CDR1 is SGHTA and CDR2 FQGNSA. After removal of 2 bases from V and 1 base from J, the junction contained 2 bases not matched to a gene. This CDR3 is built from 15 residues. The CDR3 DNA reads TGTGCCAGCAGCTTATCGGGGGGGCGCACAGATACGCAGTATTTT. It codes for CASSLSGGRTDTQYF. Variable domain in full (rest from reference TRBV7-2 and TRBJ2-3): GAGVSQSPSNKVTEKGKDVELRCDPISGHTALYWYRQSLGQGLEFLIYFQGNSAPDKSGLPSDRFSAERTGGSVSTLTIQRTQQEDSAVYLCASSLSGGRTDTQYFGPGTRLTVL.

This clonotype has a handful of counts. The genes are TRBV20-1 and TRBJ2-3; D not resolved. The CDR3 is made up of 11 amino acids. The germline gives CDR1 DFQATT, CDR2 SNEGSKA (reference sequence). V lost 3 bases, J lost 6 bases, and 7 bases lay in between. The CDR3 DNA follows: TGCAGTGCTAGTCCCAGGGATACGCAGTATTTT. This sequence encodes CSASPRDTQYF.

Ten or more counts support this clonotype. The J gene is TRBJ1-5, the V gene TRBV6-2 or TRBV6-3; D unresolved. V dropped 0 bases and J dropped 7 bases, with 10 bases sitting between them. Germline CDR1 is MNHEY and CDR2 is SVGEGT. The CDR3 has 14 amino acids. This chain's CDR3 is CASSYSPSQQPQHF. DNA for the CDR3: TGTGCCAGCAGTTACTCTCCGAGCCAGCAGCCCCAGCATTTT.

The sample holds many counts of this clonotype. The V and J genes are TRBV7-8 and TRBJ1-2; a weak D match, TRBD1 (6 bases). Germline CDR1 SGHVS, CDR2 FQNEAQ. Trimming took off 1 base at V and 3 bases at J, with 9 bases between the two ends. The CDR3 loop spans 14 amino acids. DNA for the CDR3: TGTGCCAGCAGCTTAGGACAGGCAGACTATGGCTACACCTTC. Its protein product is CASSLGQADYGYTF.

The table lists this clonotype with many counts. The chain joins TRBV11-2 to TRBJ2-3; 13 nucleotides match TRBD2. The J segment lost 10 bases and the V segment lost 2 bases, leaving 6 bases of the junction unmatched. The CDR3 sequence is 15 residues long. The V gene's germline CDR1 is SGHAT and CDR2 FQNNGV. The CDR3 sequence is CASSLILAGGSSQYF. The CDR3 coding sequence is TGTGCCAGCAGCTTAATACTAGCGGGGGGGTCATCGCAGTATTTT.

J is TRBJ1-1 and V is TRBV12-5; D remains unclear. Germline assignment: CDR1 LGHNT and CDR2 FRNRAP. The CDR3 has 11 amino acids. Trimming left V 3 bases short and J 6 bases short, with 5 bases between. The DNA of the CDR3 is TGTGCTAGTGGTTTCGGCTCTGAAGCTTTCTTT. It encodes CASGFGSEAFF.

This clonotype occurred many times. The chain recombines TRBV7-2 with TRBJ1-5, with D hard to call. Looked up from germline, CDR1 is SGHTA and CDR2 is FQGNSA. The CDR3 loop spans 18 amino acids. Trimming cost V 1 base and J 6 bases, with 22 bases left between them. The CDR3 bases are TGTGCCAGCAGCTTAGGGTCACATAAAGGGCGTTGGGGTCAGCCCCAGCATTTT. This sequence encodes CASSLGSHKGRWGQPQHF.

The CDR3, as DNA: TGTGCCGGACAGGGTGGAATTCCTTATGGCTACACCTTC. Translating it yields CAGQGGIPYGYTF. The V call is TRBV6-1, the J call TRBJ1-2, with 8 bases matching TRBD1. Per the germline V gene, CDR1 is MNHNS and CDR2 is SASEGT. This CDR3 region has 13 residues. The junction had 10 bases not matched to a gene; V was cut back by 11 bases and J by 5 bases.

This chain uses TRBV20-1 with TRBJ2-1; D is possibly TRBD1 or TRBD2 (6 bases each). Germline assignment: CDR1 DFQATT and CDR2 SNEGSKA (reference sequence). V lost 6 bases, J lost 6 bases, and 18 bases lay in between. This CDR3 comprises 14 residues. As DNA, the CDR3 is TGCAGTGCCGCAACGAGGGGGAGGAGCAATGAGCAGTTCTTC. Translating gives CSAATRGRSNEQFF.

This clonotype was recorded a few times. The chain couples TRBV11-2 to TRBJ2-6; tentatively, D is TRBD1 (8 bases). CDR1 and CDR2 from the germline V gene are SGHAT and FQNNGV. There are 16 residues in the CDR3. V was shortened by 10 bases and J by 4 bases, with 20 bases between the two germline ends. The CDR3 reads CATGDYRGSGANVLTF. The CDR3 region has the DNA TGTGCCACCGGGGACTACAGGGGGTCGGGGGCCAACGTCCTGACTTTC.

The chain joins TRBV10-3 to TRBJ1-6; perhaps TRBD1 as D (5 bases). Trimming pared 6 bases from V and 7 bases from J, leaving 16 bases between. The CDR3 runs to 15 residues. Germline V CDR1 and CDR2: ENHRY, SYGVKD. The CDR3 sequence is CAIRPGTEGNSPLHF. The CDR3 region has the DNA TGTGCCATCAGACCCGGGACTGAGGGAAATTCACCCCTCCACTTT.

This clonotype was picked up a small number of times. The chain is built from TRBV4-1 and TRBJ2-7; D unresolved. CDR3 length: 15 residues. V was pared by 1 base and J by 1 base, with 11 bases between. Germline V gene data show CDR1 as MGHRA and CDR2 as YSYEKL. The CDR3 region has the DNA TGCGCCAGCAGCCAAGCCGCCGGGCCGTCCTACGAGCAGTACTTC. Its translation is CASSQAAGPSYEQYF.

This rearrangement joins TRBV27 to TRBJ2-3, with no clear D. Between the trimmed V and J ends, which lost 3 bases and 0 bases, there was a span of 16 bases. The V gene's germline CDR1 is MNHEY and CDR2 SMNVEV (reference sequence). This CDR3 comprises 17 residues. CDR3 DNA: TGTGCCAGCAGTTTCACCCTAAAGGGTCTGAGCACAGATACGCAGTATTTT. It translates to CASSFTLKGLSTDTQYF.

This clonotype came up a few times. The genes are TRBV25-1 and TRBJ2-5; D gene ambiguous. Germline V gives CDR1 MGHDK, CDR2 SYGVNS. The CDR3 length is 13 residues. The V gene lost 1 base and the J gene lost 10 bases, with 13 bases spanning the gap. The CDR3 loop is CASSELPRGNQYF. DNA for the CDR3: TGTGCCAGCAGTGAATTGCCTCGAGGAAACCAGTACTTC.

This clonotype showed up just a few times. The gene calls are TRBV4-3 and TRBJ2-1, with D possibly matching TRBD2 (6 bases). Trimming shortened V by 0 bases and J by 3 bases, and 15 bases separated the two germline ends. The CDR3 is 17 residues long. CDR1 is LGHNA, CDR2 YSLEER, per germline. The CDR3 DNA is TGCGCCAGCAGCCAAGATTTCCCCGGGGGACTCTACAATGAGCAGTTCTTC. This encodes CASSQDFPGGLYNEQFF.

This chain uses TRBV7-9 with TRBJ1-6; unclear D gene. Trimming shortened V by 5 bases and J by 0 bases, and 5 bases separated the two germline ends. Germline CDR1 is SEHNR and CDR2 is FQNEAQ (reference sequence). The CDR3 totals 14 residues. In DNA, the CDR3 is TGTGCCAGCAGCATGAGCTCCTATAATTCACCCCTCCACTTT. This codes for CASSMSSYNSPLHF.

In this sample, this clonotype turned up many times. The chain is built from TRBV6-5 and TRBJ2-7; no definite D call. Germline V gives CDR1 MNHEY, CDR2 SVGAGI. Trimming cost V 2 bases and J 0 bases, with 8 bases left between them. CDR3 length: 14 residues. The CDR3 nucleotides read TGTGCCAGCAGTTACATAGAAGACTCCTACGAGCAGTACTTC. Translation: CASSYIEDSYEQYF.